A single sample is the source of the 14 T cell receptor beta chains below, sequenced in a study of CD8 T cells in ankylosing spondylitis. MiXCR, applied by TCRdb to the 5' RACE reads, yields one record per CDR3 protein. Counted here are fewer than 200,000 distinct CDR3 sequences, 15% to 20% occurring once; the ten biggest clones make up around 4.7%. What was sequenced was blood, either unsorted or a sorted T cell fraction (not recorded which). Source of these receptors: a male donor aged 10-29 years with ankylosing spondylitis or in good health (not recorded which).

This clonotype occurred many times. The gene calls are TRBV12-3 or TRBV12-4 and TRBJ2-5, with 10 positions matching TRBD1. The CDR3 totals 15 residues. V shed 3 bases and J 2 bases; nucleotides not matched to a gene: 3. The CDR3 loop is CASSFDRGLQETQYF. CDR3 DNA: TGTGCCAGCAGTTTTGACAGGGGGCTACAAGAGACCCAGTACTTC.

Ten or more counts support this clonotype. This chain connects TRBV6-5 to TRBJ2-2, with D perhaps TRBD1 or TRBD2 (6 bases each). The length of the CDR3 is 17 residues. V was cut by 4 bases and J by 0 bases, with 15 bases left in between. CDR1 and CDR2 (germline): MNHEY, SVGAGI. DNA for the CDR3: TGTGCCAGCAGTTTCACGGCCGGGGGCGCGAACACCGGGGAGCTGTTTTTT. Protein product: CASSFTAGGANTGELFF.

This clonotype was picked up many times. V gene TRBV20-1 combines with J gene TRBJ2-7; no firm D call. The CDR3 has 13 amino acids. The germline V gene encodes CDR1 DFQATT and CDR2 SNEGSKA (reference sequence). V was trimmed by 4 bases and J by 2 bases, leaving 12 bases between them. For the CDR3, the DNA is TGCAGTGCTAAAGGCTACTCTGCCTACGAGCAGTACGTC. Its protein is CSAKGYSAYEQYV.

The table lists this clonotype with many counts. The chain uses TRBV7-8 and TRBJ2-5, with 7 bases fitting TRBD1. V shed 6 bases and J 5 bases; nucleotides not matched to a gene: 9. Germline V gene sequence: CDR1 SGHVS, CDR2 FQNEAQ. The CDR3 is made up of 14 amino acids. The CDR3 reads CASRPYRGIETQYF. The CDR3 coding sequence is TGTGCCAGCAGGCCGTACAGGGGAATTGAGACCCAGTACTTC.

CDR3 region: CASSLATAYYGYTF. CDR3 sequence (DNA): TGTGCCAGCAGTTTAGCCACGGCTTACTATGGCTACACCTTC. J is TRBJ1-2 and V is TRBV12-3 or TRBV12-4; no reliable D call. The CDR3 contains 14 residues. The V and J ends lost 0 bases and 3 bases respectively, with 8 bases between them.

There are many counts of this clonotype. The genes are TRBV15 and TRBJ2-1; no clear D gene. Germline V CDR1 and CDR2: LNHNV, YYDKDF (reference sequence). The ends were cut back, 0 bases at V and 5 bases at J, with 11 bases in the middle. This CDR3 spans 15 amino acids. The CDR3 loop reads CATSRDGDDHNEQFF. The CDR3 bases are TGTGCCACCAGCAGAGATGGAGACGACCACAATGAGCAGTTCTTC.

The rearrangement joins TRBV29-1 to TRBJ2-1, with D tentatively TRBD1 or TRBD2 (5 bases each). Trimming left V 6 bases short and J 8 bases short, with 17 bases between. This CDR3 comprises 13 residues. Looked up from germline, CDR1 is SQVTM and CDR2 is ANQGSEA. In DNA form, the CDR3 reads TGCAGCGTGGGATCAAGGCTGGGGGATGAGCAGTTCTTC. It translates to CSVGSRLGDEQFF.

In this sample, this clonotype turned up many times. The V call is TRBV10-3, the J call TRBJ2-7; 9 bases are a match to TRBD1. The CDR3 length is 14 residues. Germline CDR1 ENHRY, CDR2 SYGVKD. V lost 6 bases, J lost 5 bases, and 8 bases stayed unmatched. In DNA, the CDR3 is TGTGCCATCAGCTCTAGACAGGGGGACAACGAGCAGTACGTC. Its protein product is CAISSRQGDNEQYV.

V usage is TRBV6-2 or TRBV6-3 and J usage is TRBJ2-2; TRBD2 aligns across 10 bases. The germline CDR1 and CDR2 sequences are MNHEY and SVGEGT. The CDR3 contains 17 residues. Trimming cost V 2 bases and J 3 bases; bases outside gene matches: 6. DNA for the CDR3: TGTGCCAGCAGTTACAGGTTGAGCGGGAGGGACACCGGGGAGCTGTTTTTT. It specifies CASSYRLSGRDTGELFF.

This clonotype has ten or more counts. The rearrangement links TRBV6-2 or TRBV6-3 to TRBJ2-1, with TRBD2 identical over 13 bases. CDR3 length: 16 amino acids. The V gene's germline CDR1 is MNHEY and CDR2 SVGEGT. The V gene end was trimmed by 4 bases and the J gene end by 6 bases; junction bases not matched to a gene: 6. The CDR3 reads CASSSLLAGGPNEQFF. The DNA for the CDR3 is TGTGCCAGCAGTTCCCTACTAGCGGGAGGGCCCAATGAGCAGTTCTTC.

The chain employs TRBV12-3 or TRBV12-4 and TRBJ1-2; D is unresolved. The CDR3 consists of 12 residues. V shed 4 bases and J shed 9 bases, with 12 bases lying between them. CDR3 amino acids: CASSSAYGRYTF. Written as DNA, the CDR3 is TGTGCCAGCAGTTCGGCCTATGGCCGCTACACCTTC.

The sample holds many counts of this clonotype. The chain links TRBV9 to TRBJ2-3; tentative D call: TRBD2 (6 bases). CDR3 length equals 15 residues. V was pared by 4 bases and J by 6 bases, with 18 bases between. Germline values: CDR1 SGDLS, CDR2 YYNGEE. For the CDR3, the DNA is TGTGCCAGCAGCCCTCGGGACTCGTGGCTGGATACGCAGTATTTT. This codes for CASSPRDSWLDTQYF. Filled out from reference TRBV9 and TRBJ2-3, the complete variable domain reads DSGVTQTPKHLITATGQRVTLRCSPRSGDLSVYWYQQSLDQGLQFLIQYYNGEERAKGNILERFSAQQFPDLHSELNLSSLELGDSALYFCASSPRDSWLDTQYFGPGTRLTVL.

This clonotype was recorded many times. The V call is TRBV28, the J call TRBJ2-1; 7 positions agree with TRBD2. The V gene end was trimmed by 8 bases and the J gene end by 4 bases; junction bases not matched to a gene: 5. The CDR3 has 13 amino acids. The V gene's germline CDR1 is MDHEN and CDR2 SYDVKM. The CDR3 region is CASGAGAYNEQFF. The CDR3 DNA follows: TGTGCCAGCGGGGCGGGAGCTTACAATGAGCAGTTCTTC.

V is TRBV4-2 and J is TRBJ2-1; 8 nucleotides match TRBD2. Germline V gene data show CDR1 as LGHNA and CDR2 as YNFKEQ. This CDR3 region has 12 residues. V dropped 0 bases and J dropped 16; count of bases not matched to a gene: 5. CDR3 sequence reads: CASSQDWTSQFF. The CDR3 DNA reads TGTGCCAGCAGCCAAGACTGGACTAGCCAATTCTTC.